This T cell receptor beta chain was profiled in a study of blood T cells in healthy people across ages. Study-wide points: Per million T cells, the diversity of TCR beta decreased roughly linearly as age advanced. Unsorted PBMC material precluded a definitive naive versus antigen-experienced comparison.

Sample donors were healthy Caucasian individuals that came from Russia, aged 6 to 90. Isolated per sample were at least 6 million PBMCs. Primed by a sample-barcoded 5' primer and a J-beta primer mix, a second PCR proceeded for 7 to 11 cycles. MiXCR, applied by TCRdb to the 5' RACE reads, yields one record per CDR3 protein. The data hold about 1.1 million distinct CDR3 sequences, with approximately 38% observed a single time. The V gene's germline CDR1 is DFQATT and CDR2 SNEGSKA (reference sequence). V was clipped by 0 bases and J by 6 bases; unmatched bases: 4. CDR3 length equals 13 residues. This clonotype was counted a few times. Its specificity is not known.

The chain carries TRBV20-1 and TRBJ1-1; 7 bases are shared with TRBD1. Material: blood. The clonotype comes from a young man in good health. The CDR3 region is CSAREQGTAEAFF. CDR3 nucleotides: TGCAGTGCTAGAGAACAGGGGACGGCTGAAGCTTTCTTT.